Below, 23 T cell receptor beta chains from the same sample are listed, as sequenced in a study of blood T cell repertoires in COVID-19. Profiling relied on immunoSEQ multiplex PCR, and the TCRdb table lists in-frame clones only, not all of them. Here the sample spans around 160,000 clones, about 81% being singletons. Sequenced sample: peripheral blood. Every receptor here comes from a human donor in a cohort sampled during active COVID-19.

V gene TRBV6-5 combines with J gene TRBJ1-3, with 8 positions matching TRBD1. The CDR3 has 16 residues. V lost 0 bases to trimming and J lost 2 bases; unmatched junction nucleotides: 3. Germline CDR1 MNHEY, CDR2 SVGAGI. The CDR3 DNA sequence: TGTGCCAGCAGTTACTCCGGACAGGGCCCTGGAAACACCATATATTTT. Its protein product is CASSYSGQGPGNTIYF.

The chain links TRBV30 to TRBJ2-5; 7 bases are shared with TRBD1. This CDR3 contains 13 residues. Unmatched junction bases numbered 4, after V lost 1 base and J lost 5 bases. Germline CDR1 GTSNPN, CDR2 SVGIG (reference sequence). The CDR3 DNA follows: TGTGCCTGGAGTGGGGACAGTCGGGAGACCCAGTACTTC. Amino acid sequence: CAWSGDSRETQYF.

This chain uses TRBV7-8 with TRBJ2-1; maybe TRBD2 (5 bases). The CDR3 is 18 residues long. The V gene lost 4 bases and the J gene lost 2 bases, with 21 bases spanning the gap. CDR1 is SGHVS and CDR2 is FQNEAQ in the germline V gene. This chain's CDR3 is CASSSWPRGRRPYNEQFF. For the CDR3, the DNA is TGTGCCAGCAGCTCATGGCCCCGCGGCCGGAGGCCCTACAATGAGCAGTTCTTC.

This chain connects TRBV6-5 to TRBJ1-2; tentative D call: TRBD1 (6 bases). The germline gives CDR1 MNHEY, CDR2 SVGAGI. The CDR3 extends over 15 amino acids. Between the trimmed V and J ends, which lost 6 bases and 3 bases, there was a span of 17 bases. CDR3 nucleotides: TGTGCCAGCAGCTTCTCGGACAGAAAAGACTATGGCTACACCTTC. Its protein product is CASSFSDRKDYGYTF.

The DNA for the CDR3 is TGCGCCAGCAGACCTCCCGGGACTTTGACCACCGGGGAGCTGTTTTTT. It translates to CASRPPGTLTTGELFF. This sequence joins TRBV5-1 and TRBJ2-2, with D perhaps TRBD2 (6 bases). V was trimmed by 5 bases and J by 4 bases, leaving 18 bases between them. The CDR3 totals 16 residues. Germline V gene sequence: CDR1 SGHRS, CDR2 YFSETQ.

Here the CDR3 reads CASSQYRGSGRAGADTQYF. For the CDR3, the DNA is TGCGCCAGCAGCCAATATCGAGGGAGCGGGAGGGCCGGGGCAGATACGCAGTATTTT. The chain couples TRBV4-3 to TRBJ2-3, with 10 bases lining up with TRBD2. V lost 2 bases and J lost 4; bases outside the gene matches: 15. Germline V gene sequence: CDR1 LGHNA, CDR2 YSLEER. The CDR3 sequence is 19 residues long.

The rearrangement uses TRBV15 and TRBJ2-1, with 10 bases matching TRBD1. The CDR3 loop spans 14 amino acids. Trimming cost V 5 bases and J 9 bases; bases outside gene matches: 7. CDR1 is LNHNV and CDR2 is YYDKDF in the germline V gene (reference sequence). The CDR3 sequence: CATSGDRGMGEQFF. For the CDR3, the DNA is TGTGCCACCAGCGGGGACAGGGGTATGGGTGAGCAGTTCTTC.

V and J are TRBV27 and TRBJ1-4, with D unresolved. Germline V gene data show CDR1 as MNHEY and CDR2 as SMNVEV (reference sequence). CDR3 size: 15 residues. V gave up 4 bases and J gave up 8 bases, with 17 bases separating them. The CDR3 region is CASSSLGAGGEKLFF. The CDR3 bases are TGTGCCAGCAGTTCGCTGGGCGCAGGAGGAGAAAAACTGTTTTTT.

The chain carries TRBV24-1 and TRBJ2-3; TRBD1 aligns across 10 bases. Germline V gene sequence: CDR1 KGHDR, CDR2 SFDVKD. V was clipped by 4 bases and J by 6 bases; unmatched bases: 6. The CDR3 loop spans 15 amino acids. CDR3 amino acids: CATSEETGGSDTQYF. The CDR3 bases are TGTGCCACCAGTGAAGAGACAGGGGGCTCCGATACGCAGTATTTT.

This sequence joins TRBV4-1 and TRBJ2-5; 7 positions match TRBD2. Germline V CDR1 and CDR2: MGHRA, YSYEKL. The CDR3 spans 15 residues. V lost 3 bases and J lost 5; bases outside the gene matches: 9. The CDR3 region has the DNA TGCGCCAGCAGCCAGTTGGTGGGAGGGGTCGAGACCCAGTACTTC. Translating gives CASSQLVGGVETQYF.

CDR3 amino acids: CAWRAGTAYEKLFF. As DNA, the CDR3 is TGTGCCTGGAGGGCCGGGACAGCCTATGAAAAACTGTTTTTT. The V gene is TRBV30, the J gene TRBJ1-4, with TRBD1 identical over 7 bases. V dropped 3 bases and J dropped 6; count of bases not matched to a gene: 7. The CDR3 is made up of 14 amino acids. The germline V gene has CDR1 GTSNPN and CDR2 SVGIG (reference sequence).

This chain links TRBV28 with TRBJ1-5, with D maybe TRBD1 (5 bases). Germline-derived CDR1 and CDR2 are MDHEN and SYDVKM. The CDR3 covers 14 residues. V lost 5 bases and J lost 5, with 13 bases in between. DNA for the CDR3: TGTGCCAGCAGTAAAGACAGCCGGGATCAGCCCCAGCATTTT. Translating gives CASSKDSRDQPQHF.

CDR3 loop: CASSETTSGLGEQYF. CDR3 coding DNA: TGTGCCAGCAGTGAAACGACTAGCGGACTGGGAGAGCAGTACTTC. The chain has TRBV6-1 and TRBJ2-7; TRBD2 aligns across 9 bases. J lost 7 bases, V lost 2 bases, and 9 bases had no gene match. CDR3 length equals 15 residues. The germline V gene has CDR1 MNHNS and CDR2 SASEGT.

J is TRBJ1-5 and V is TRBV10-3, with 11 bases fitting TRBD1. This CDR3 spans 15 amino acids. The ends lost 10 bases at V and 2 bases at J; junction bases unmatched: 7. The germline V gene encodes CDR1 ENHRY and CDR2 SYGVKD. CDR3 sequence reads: CATRTGGQGNQPQHF. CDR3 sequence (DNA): TGTGCCACCAGGACAGGGGGCCAGGGCAATCAGCCCCAGCATTTT.

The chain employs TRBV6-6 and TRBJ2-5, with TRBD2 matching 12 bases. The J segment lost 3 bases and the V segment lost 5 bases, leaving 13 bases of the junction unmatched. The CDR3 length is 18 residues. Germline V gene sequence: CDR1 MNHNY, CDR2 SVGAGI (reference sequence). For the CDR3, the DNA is TGTGCCAGCAGTCCCCTTAGTACTAGCGGGAGGAGAAAAGAGACCCAGTACTTC. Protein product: CASSPLSTSGRRKETQYF.

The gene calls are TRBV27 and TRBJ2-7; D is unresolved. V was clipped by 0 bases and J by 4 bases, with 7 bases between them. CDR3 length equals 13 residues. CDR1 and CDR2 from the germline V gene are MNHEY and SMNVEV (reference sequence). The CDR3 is CASSLSVTYEQYF. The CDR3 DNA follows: TGTGCCAGCAGTTTATCGGTGACTTACGAGCAGTACTTC.

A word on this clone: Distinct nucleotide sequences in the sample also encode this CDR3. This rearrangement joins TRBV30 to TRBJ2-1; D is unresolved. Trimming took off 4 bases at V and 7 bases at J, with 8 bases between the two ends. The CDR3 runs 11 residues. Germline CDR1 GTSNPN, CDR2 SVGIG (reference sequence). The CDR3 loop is CAWNLRNEQFF. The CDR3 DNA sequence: TGTGCCTGGAATCTACGGAATGAGCAGTTCTTC.

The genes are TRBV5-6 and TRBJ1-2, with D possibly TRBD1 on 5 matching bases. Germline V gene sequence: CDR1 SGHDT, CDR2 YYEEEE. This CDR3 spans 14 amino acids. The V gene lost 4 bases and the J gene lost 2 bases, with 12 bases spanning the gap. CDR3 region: CASSPSGENYGYTF. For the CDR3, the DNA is TGTGCCAGCAGCCCTTCGGGGGAGAACTATGGCTACACCTTC.

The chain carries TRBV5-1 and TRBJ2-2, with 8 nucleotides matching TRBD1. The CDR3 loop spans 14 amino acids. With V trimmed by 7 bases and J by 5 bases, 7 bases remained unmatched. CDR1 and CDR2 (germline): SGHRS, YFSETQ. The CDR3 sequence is CASYRDRITGELFF. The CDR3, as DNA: TGCGCCAGCTACCGGGACAGGATAACCGGGGAGCTGTTTTTT.

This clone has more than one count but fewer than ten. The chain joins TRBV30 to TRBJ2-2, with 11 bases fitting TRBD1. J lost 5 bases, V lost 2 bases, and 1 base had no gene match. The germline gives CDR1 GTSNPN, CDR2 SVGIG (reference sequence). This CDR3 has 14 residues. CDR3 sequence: CAWSRDRGTGELFF. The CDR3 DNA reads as TGTGCCTGGAGTAGGGACAGGGGGACCGGGGAGCTGTTTTTT.

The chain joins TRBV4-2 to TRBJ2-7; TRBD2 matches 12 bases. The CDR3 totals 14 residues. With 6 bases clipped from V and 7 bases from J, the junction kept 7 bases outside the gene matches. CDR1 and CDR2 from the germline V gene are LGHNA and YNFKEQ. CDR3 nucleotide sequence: TGTGCCAGCAGGCCGACTAGCGGGGGTCGGGAGCAGTACTTC. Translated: CASRPTSGGREQYF.

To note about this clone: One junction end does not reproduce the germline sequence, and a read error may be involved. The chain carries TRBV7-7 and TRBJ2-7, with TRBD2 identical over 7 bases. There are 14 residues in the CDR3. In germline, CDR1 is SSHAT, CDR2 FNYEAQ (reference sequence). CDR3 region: CASSLGSGGSEQYF. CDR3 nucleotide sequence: TGTGCTAGCAGCTTAGGTTCGGGCGGGAGCGAGCAGTACTTC.

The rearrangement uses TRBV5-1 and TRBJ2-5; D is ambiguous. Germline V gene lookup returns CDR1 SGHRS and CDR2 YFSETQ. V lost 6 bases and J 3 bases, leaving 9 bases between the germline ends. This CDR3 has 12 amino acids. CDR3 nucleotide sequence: TGCGCCAGCACCGATCAGGAAGAGACCCAGTACTTC. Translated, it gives CASTDQEETQYF.